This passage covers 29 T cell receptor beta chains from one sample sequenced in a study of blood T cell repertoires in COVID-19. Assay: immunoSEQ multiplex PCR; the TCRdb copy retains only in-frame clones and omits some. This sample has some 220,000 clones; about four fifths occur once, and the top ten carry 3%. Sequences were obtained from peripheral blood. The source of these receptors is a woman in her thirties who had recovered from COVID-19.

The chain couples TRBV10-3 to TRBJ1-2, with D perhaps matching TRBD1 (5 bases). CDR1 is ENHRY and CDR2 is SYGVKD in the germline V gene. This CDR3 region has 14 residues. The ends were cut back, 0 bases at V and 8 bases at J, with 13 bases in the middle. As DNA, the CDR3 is TGTGCCATCAGTGAGTCGGAGGGGAGGTGGGGCTACACCTTC. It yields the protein CAISESEGRWGYTF.

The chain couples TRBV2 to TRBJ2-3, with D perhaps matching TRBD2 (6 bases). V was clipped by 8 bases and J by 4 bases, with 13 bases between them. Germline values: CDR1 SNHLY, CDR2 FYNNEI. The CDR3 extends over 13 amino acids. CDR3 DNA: TGTGCCAGCCGGGACTGGGGGGCAGATACGCAGTATTTT. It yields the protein CASRDWGADTQYF.

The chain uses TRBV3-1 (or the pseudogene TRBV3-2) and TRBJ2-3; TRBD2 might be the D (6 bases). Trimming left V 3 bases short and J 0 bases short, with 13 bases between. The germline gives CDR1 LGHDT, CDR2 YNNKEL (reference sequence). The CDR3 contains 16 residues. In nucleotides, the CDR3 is TGTGCCAGCAGCCAGGATAGCGGATCTAGCACAGATACGCAGTATTTT. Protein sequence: CASSQDSGSSTDTQYF.

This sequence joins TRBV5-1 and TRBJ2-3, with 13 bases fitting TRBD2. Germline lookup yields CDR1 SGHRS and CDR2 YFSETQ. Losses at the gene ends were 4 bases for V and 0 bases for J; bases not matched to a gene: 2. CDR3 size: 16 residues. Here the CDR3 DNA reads TGCGCCAGCAGCCAGGGACTAGCGGGGAGCACAGATACGCAGTATTTT. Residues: CASSQGLAGSTDTQYF.

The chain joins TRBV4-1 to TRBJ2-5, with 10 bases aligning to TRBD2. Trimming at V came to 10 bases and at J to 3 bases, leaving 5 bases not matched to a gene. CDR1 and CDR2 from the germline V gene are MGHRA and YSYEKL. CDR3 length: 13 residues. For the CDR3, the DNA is TGCGCCACTCTAGCGGGAGATGAAGAGACCCAGTACTTC. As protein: CATLAGDEETQYF.

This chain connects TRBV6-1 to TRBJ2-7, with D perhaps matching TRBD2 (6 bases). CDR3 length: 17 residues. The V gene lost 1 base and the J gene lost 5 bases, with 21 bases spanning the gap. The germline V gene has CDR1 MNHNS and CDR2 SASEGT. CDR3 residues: CASSEVTGAGRKNEQYF. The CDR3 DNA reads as TGTGCCAGCAGTGAAGTTACGGGCGCGGGGCGCAAAAACGAGCAGTACTTC.

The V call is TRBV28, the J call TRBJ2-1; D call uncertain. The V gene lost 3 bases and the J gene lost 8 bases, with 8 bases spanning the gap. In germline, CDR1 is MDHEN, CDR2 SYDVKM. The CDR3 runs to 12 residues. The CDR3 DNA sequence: TGTGCCAGCAGTTTTAGTGGTGATGAGCAGTTCTTC. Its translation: CASSFSGDEQFF. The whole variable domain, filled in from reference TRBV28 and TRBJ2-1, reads DVKVTQSSRYLVKRTGEKVFLECVQDMDHENMFWYRQDPGLGLRLIYFSYDVKMKEKGDIPEGYSVSREKKERFSLILESASTNQTSMYLCASSFSGDEQFFGPGTRLTVL.

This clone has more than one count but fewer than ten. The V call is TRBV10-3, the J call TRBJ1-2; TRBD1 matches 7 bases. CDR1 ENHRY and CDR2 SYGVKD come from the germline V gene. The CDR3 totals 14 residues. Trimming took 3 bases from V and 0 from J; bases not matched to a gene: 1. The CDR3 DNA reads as TGTGCCATCAGTGATCAGGGGGCTAACTATGGCTACACCTTC. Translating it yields CAISDQGANYGYTF.

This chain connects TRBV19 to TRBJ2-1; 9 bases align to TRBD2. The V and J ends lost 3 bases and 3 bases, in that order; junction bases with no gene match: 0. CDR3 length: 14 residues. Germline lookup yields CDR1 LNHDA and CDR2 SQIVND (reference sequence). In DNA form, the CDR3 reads TGTGCCAGTAGTATTAGCGGGAGCTACAATGAGCAGTTCTTC. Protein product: CASSISGSYNEQFF.

The CDR3 loop is CASSQEPTNSQEQYF. CDR3 nucleotides: TGCGCCAGCAGCCAAGAGCCCACAAACAGTCAAGAGCAGTACTTC. V is TRBV4-1 and J is TRBJ2-7; no firm D call. Germline loops: CDR1 MGHRA, CDR2 YSYEKL. The CDR3 has 15 amino acids. The V end lost 0 bases, the J end lost 7 bases, and 16 bases lay between the germline ends.

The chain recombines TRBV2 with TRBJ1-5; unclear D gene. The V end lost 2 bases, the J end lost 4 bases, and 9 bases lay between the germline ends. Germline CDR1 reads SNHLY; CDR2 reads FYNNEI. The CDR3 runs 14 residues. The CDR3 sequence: CASSELSGNQPQHF. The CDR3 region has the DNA TGTGCCAGCAGTGAATTGTCGGGTAATCAGCCCCAGCATTTT.

Here the CDR3 DNA reads TGTGCCTGTGGGGGGTTCCCTAATGAAAAACTGTTTTTT. Translating gives CACGGFPNEKLFF. The chain combines TRBV30 with TRBJ1-4, with a tentative D call TRBD1 (5 bases). Germline V lookup: CDR1 GTSNPN, CDR2 SVGIG (reference sequence). V lost 6 bases to trimming and J lost 3 bases, with 11 bases between them. The length of the CDR3 is 13 residues.

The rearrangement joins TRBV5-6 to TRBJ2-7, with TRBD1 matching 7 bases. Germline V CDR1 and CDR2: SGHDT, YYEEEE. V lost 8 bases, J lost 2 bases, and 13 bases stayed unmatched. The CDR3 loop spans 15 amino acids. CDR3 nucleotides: TGTGCCAGTGGCGGGTACGGGGACAGTACCTACGAGCAGTACTTC. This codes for CASGGYGDSTYEQYF.

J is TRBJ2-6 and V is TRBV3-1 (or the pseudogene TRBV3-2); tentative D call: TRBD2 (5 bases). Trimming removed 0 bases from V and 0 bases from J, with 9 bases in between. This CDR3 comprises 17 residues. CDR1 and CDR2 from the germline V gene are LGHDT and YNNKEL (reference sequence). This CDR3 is CASSQEGSYSGANVLTF. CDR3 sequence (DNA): TGTGCCAGCAGCCAAGAGGGGAGCTACTCTGGGGCCAACGTCCTGACTTTC.

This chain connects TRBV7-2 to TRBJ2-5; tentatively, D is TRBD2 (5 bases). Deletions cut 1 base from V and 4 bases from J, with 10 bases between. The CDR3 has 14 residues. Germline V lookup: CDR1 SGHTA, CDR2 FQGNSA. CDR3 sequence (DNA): TGTGCCAGCAGCTTAGTGGTGGGGAGAGAGACCCAGTACTTC. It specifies CASSLVVGRETQYF.

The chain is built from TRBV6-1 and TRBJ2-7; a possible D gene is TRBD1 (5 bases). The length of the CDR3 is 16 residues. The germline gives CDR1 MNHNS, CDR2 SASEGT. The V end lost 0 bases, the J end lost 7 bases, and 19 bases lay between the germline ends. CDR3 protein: CASSEALPALKGEQYF. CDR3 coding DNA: TGTGCCAGCAGTGAAGCCCTACCGGCGCTTAAGGGGGAGCAGTACTTC.

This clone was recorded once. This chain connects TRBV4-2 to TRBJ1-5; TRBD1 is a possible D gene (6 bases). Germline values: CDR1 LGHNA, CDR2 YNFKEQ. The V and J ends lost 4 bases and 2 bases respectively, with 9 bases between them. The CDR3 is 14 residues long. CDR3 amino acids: CASSPSGGNQPQHF. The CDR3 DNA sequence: TGTGCCAGCAGCCCCTCAGGGGGCAATCAGCCCCAGCATTTT.

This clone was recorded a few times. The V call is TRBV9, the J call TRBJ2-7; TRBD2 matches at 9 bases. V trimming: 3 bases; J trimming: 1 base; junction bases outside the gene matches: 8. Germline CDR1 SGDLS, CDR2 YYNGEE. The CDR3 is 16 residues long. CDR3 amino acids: CASSGNPSGRSYEQYF. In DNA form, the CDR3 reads TGTGCCAGCAGCGGGAACCCGAGCGGGAGGTCCTACGAGCAGTACTTC.

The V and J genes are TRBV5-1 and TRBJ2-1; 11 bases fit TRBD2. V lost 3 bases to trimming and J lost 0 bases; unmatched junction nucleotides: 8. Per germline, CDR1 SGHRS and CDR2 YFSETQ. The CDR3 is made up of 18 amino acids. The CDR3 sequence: CASSSTLGLAASYNEQFF. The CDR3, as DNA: TGCGCCAGCAGCTCGACTTTGGGACTAGCGGCCTCCTACAATGAGCAGTTCTTC.

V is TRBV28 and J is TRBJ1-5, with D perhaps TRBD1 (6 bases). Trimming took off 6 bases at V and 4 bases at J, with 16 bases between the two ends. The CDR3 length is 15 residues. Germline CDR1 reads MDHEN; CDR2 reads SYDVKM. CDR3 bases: TGTGCCAGCAGGCCACAGGGTTCAGGGAATCAGCCCCAGCATTTT. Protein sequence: CASRPQGSGNQPQHF.

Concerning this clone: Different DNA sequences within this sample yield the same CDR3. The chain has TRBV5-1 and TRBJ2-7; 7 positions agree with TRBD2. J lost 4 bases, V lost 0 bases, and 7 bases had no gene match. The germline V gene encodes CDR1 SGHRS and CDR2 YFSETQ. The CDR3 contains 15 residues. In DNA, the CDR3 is TGCGCCAGCAGCTTGGTTGGTGGCGGGAGTTACGAGCAGTACTTC. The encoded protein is CASSLVGGGSYEQYF.

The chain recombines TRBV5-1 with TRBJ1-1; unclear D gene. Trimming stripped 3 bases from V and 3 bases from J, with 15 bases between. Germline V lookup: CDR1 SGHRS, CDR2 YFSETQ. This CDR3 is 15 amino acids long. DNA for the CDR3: TGCGCCAGCAGCTCCCAAATCGGGCGGGACACTGAAGCTTTCTTT. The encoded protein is CASSSQIGRDTEAFF.

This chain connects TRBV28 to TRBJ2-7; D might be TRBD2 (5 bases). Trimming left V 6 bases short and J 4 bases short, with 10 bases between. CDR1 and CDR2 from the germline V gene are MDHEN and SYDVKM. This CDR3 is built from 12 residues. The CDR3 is CASSRRVYEQYF. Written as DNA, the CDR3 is TGTGCCAGCAGCCGGCGGGTGTACGAGCAGTACTTC.

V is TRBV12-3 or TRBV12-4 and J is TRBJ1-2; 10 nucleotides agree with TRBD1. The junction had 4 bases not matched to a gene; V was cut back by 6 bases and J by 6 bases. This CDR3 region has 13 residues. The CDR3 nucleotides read TGTGCCAGCAGGCCTGGACAGGGGGATGGCTACACCTTC. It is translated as CASRPGQGDGYTF.

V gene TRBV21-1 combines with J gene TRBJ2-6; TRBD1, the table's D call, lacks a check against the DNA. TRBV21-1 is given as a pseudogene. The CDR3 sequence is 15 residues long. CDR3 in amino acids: CASITGASGANVLTF. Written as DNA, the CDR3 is TGTGCCAGCATAACAGGGGCGAGTGGGGCCAACGTCCTGACTTTC.

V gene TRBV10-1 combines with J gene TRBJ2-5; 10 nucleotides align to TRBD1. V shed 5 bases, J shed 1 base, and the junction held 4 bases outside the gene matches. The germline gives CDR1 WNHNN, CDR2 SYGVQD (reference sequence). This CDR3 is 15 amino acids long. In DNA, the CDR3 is TGCGCCAGCAGTCAGGACAGGGGGGTCCAAGAGACCCAGTACTTC. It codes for CASSQDRGVQETQYF.

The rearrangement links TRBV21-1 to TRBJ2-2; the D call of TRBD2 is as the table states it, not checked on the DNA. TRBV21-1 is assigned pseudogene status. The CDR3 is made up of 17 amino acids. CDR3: CATSRRVAGVNTGELFF. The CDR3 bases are TGTGCCACCTCTAGGAGGGTAGCGGGGGTGAACACCGGGGAGCTGTTTTTT.

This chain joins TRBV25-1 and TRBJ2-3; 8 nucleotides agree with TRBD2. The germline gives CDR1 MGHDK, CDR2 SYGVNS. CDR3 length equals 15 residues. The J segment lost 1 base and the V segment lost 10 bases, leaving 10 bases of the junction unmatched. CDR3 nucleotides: TGTGCCACCGAACGCAGCGGGAGCCGCACAGATACGCAGTATTTT. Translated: CATERSGSRTDTQYF.

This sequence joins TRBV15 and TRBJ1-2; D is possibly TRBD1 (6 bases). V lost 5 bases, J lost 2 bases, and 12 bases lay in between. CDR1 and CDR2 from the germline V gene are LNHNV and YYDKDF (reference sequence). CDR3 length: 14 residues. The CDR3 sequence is CATSGVQGNYGYTF. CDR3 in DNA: TGTGCCACCAGCGGGGTACAGGGAAACTATGGCTACACCTTC.